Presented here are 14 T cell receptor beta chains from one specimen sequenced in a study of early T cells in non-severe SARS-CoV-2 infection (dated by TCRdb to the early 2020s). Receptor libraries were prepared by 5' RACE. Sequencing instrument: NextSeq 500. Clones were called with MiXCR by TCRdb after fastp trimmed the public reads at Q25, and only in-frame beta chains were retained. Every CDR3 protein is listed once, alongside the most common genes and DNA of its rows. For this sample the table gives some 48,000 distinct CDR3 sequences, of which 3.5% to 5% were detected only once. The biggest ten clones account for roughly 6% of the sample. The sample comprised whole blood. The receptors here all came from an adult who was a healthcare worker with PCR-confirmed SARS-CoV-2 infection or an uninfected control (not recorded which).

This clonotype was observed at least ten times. This chain's CDR3 is CASNMGGINEKLFF. The DNA of the CDR3 is TGTGCCAGCAACATGGGAGGAATTAATGAAAAACTGTTTTTT. The rearrangement uses TRBV12-3 or TRBV12-4 and TRBJ1-4, with D uncertain. V was cut by 7 bases and J by 4 bases, with 13 bases left in between. This CDR3 spans 14 amino acids.

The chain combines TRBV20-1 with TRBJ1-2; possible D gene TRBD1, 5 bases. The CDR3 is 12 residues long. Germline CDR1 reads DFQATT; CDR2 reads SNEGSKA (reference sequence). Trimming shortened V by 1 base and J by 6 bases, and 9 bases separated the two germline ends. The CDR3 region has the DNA TGCAGTGCTAGAGGAACCAGGGATGGCTACACCTTC. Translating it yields CSARGTRDGYTF.

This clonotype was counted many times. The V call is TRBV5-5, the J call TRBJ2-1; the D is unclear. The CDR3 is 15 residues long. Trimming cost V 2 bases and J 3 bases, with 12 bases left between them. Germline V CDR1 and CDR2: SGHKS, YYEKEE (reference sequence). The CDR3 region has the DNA TGTGCCAGCAGCTTTGATAATAGCTACTACAATGAGCAGTTCTTC. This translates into CASSFDNSYYNEQFF.

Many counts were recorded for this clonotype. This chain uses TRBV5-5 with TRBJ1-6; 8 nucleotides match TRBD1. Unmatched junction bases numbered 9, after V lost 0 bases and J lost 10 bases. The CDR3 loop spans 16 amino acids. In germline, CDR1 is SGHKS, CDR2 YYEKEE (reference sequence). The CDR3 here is CASSLVQPQGGSPLHF. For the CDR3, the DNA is TGTGCCAGCAGCTTGGTTCAACCACAGGGGGGCTCACCCCTCCACTTT.

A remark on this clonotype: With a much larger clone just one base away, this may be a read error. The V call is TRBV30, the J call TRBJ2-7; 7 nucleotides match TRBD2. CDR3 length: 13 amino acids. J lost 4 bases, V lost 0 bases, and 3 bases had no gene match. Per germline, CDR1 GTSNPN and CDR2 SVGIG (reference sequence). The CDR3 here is CAWSVLGGYEQYF. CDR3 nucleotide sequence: TGTGCCTGGAGTGTCCTGGGAGGGTACGAGCAGTACTTC. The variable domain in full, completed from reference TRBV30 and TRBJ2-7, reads SQTIHQWPATLVQPVGSPLSLECTVEGTSNPNLYWYRQAAGRGLQLLFYSVGIGQISSEVPQNLSASRPQDRQFILSSKKLLLSDSGFYLCAWSVLGGYEQYFGPGTRLTVT.

CDR3 residues: CASIKTAGTDTGELFF. The DNA for the CDR3 is TGTGCCAGCATCAAAACCGCCGGGACAGACACCGGGGAGCTGTTTTTT. This chain joins TRBV11-2 and TRBJ2-2; TRBD1 matches at 7 bases. V dropped 7 bases and J dropped 3; count of bases not matched to a gene: 11. The germline CDR1 and CDR2 sequences are SGHAT and FQNNGV. The CDR3 consists of 16 residues.

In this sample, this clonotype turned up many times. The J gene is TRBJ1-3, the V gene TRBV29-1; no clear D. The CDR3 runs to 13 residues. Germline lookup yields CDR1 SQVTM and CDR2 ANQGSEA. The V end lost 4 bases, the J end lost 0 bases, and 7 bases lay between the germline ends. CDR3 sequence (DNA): TGCAGCGTTGCGAGAGACTCTGGAAACACCATATATTTT. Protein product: CSVARDSGNTIYF.

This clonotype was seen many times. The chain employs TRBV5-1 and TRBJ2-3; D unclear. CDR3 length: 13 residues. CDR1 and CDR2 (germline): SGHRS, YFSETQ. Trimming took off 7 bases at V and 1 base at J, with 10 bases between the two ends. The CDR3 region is CASFNWGTDTQYF. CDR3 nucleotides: TGCGCCAGCTTCAATTGGGGCACAGATACGCAGTATTTT. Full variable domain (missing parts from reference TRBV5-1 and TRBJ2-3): KAGVTQTPRYLIKTRGQQVTLSCSPISGHRSVSWYQQTPGQGLQFLFEYFSETQRNKGNFPGRFSGRQFSNSRSEMNVSTLELGDSALYLCASFNWGTDTQYFGPGTRLTVL.

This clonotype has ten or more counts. CDR3: CASSPSGRTDTQYF. The CDR3 coding sequence is TGTGCCAGCAGCCCTAGCGGGAGAACAGATACGCAGTATTTT. This chain joins TRBV3-1 and TRBJ2-3, with 10 bases lining up with TRBD2. CDR3 length: 14 residues. The germline V gene encodes CDR1 LGHDT and CDR2 YNNKEL (reference sequence). Losses at the gene ends were 4 bases for V and 3 bases for J; bases not matched to a gene: 1.

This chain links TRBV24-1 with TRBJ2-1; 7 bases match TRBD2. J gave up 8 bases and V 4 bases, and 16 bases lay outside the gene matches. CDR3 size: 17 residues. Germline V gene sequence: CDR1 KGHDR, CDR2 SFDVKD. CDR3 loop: CATSDRSGTPKWDEQFF. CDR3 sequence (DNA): TGTGCCACCAGTGACAGAAGCGGGACTCCTAAGTGGGATGAGCAGTTCTTC.

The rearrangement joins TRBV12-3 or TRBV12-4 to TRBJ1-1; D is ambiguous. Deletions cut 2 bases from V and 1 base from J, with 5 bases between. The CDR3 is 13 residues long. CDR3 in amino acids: CASSLNGNTEAFF. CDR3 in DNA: TGTGCCAGCAGTTTAAACGGGAACACTGAAGCTTTCTTT.

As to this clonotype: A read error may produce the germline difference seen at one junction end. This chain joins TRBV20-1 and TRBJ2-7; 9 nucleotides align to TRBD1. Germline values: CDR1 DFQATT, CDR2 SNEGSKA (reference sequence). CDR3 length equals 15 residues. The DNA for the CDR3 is TGCAGTGCTCGAGACGAGGGACAGGGTGGCTACGAGCAGTACTTC. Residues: CSARDEGQGGYEQYF.

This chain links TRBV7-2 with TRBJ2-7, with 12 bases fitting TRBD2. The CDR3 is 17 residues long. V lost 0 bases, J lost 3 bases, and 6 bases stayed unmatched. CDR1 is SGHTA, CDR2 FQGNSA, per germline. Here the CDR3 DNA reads TGTGCCAGCAGCTTAGCGCGGCTAGCGGGAGGGCACTACGAGCAGTACTTC. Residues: CASSLARLAGGHYEQYF.

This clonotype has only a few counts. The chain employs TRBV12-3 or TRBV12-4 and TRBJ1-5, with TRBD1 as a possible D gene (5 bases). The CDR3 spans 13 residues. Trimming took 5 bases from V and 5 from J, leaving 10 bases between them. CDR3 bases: TGTGCCAGCAGTCTAGGGGTTTATCAGCCCCAGCATTTT. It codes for CASSLGVYQPQHF.